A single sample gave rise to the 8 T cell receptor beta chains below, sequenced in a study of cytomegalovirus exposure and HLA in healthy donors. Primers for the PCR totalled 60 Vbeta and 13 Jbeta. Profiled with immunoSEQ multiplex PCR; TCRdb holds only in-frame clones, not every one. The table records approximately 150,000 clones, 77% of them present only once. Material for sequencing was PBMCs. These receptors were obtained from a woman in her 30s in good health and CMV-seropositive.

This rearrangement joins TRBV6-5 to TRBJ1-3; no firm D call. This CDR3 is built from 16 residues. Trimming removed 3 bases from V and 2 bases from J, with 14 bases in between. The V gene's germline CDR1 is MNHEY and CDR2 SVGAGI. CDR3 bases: TGTGCCAGCAGTTATACTGGAGGGAATACTGGAAACACCATATATTTT. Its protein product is CASSYTGGNTGNTIYF.

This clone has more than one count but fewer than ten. The CDR3 nucleotides read TGTGCCAGTAGTACAAGATTAAGCGGGAGCACAGATACGCAGTATTTT. Translation: CASSTRLSGSTDTQYF. The gene calls are TRBV19 and TRBJ2-3; TRBD2 might be the D (6 bases). Germline assignment: CDR1 LNHDA and CDR2 SQIVND (reference sequence). V was pared by 4 bases and J by 0 bases, with 14 bases between. The CDR3 has 16 residues.

In nucleotides, the CDR3 is TGTGCCAGCAGCGCCCAAGGGGGACTAGCGGCGAACTACGAGCAGTACTTC. Translating gives CASSAQGGLAANYEQYF. The chain links TRBV9 to TRBJ2-7, with 11 bases fitting TRBD2. The CDR3 is 17 amino acids. Germline loops: CDR1 SGDLS, CDR2 YYNGEE. Germline trimming cut 3 bases from V and 3 bases from J; bases unmatched to any gene: 11.

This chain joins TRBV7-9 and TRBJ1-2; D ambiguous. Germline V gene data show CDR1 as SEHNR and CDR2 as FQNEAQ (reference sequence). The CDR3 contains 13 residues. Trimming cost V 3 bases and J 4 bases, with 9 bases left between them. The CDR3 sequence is CASSFGGGYGYTF. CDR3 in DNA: TGTGCCAGCAGCTTCGGCGGAGGCTATGGCTACACCTTC.

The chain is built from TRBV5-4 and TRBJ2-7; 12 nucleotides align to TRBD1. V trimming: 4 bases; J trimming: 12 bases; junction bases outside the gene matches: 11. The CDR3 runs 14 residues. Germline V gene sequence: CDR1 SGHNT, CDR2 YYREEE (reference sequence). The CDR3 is CASSQGQGADGWYF. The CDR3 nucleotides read TGTGCCAGCAGCCAGGGACAGGGGGCGGACGGTTGGTACTTC. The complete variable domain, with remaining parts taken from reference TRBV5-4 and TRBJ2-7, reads ETGVTQSPTHLIKTRGQQVTLRCSSQSGHNTVSWYQQALGQGPQFIFQYYREEENGRGNFPPRFSGLQFPNYSSELNVNALELDDSALYLCASSQGQGADGWYFGPGTRLTVT.

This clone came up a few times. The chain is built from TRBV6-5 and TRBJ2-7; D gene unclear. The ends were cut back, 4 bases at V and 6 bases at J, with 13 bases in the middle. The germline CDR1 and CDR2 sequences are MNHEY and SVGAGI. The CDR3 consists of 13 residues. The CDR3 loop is CASSSPRSGEQYF. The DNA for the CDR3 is TGTGCCAGCAGTTCCCCCCGGAGTGGCGAGCAGTACTTC.

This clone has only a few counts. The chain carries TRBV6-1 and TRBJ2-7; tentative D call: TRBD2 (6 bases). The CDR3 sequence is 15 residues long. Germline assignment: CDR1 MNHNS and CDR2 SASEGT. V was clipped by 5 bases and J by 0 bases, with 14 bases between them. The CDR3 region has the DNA TGTGCCAGCAGTCCCTGGGGGGTGGGCTCCTACGAGCAGTACTTC. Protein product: CASSPWGVGSYEQYF.

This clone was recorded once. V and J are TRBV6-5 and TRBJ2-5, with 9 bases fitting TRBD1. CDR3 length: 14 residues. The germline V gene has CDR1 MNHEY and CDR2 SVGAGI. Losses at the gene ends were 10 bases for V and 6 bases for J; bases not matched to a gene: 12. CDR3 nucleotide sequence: TGTGCCACTTGGACCGGGACAGGGTGGAAGACCCAGTACTTC. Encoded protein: CATWTGTGWKTQYF.